A single sample is the source of the 17 T cell receptor beta chains below, sequenced in a study of shared clonotypes between healthy human individuals. The assay was immunoSEQ multiplex PCR, and TCRdb's table has in-frame clones only and misses some. The sample includes almost 750,000 clones, around 77% seen only once; the top ten take over 1.5%. The sample taken for sequencing was memory CD4+ T cells sorted from blood. Regarding subset: CD45RA-negative fraction. The receptors shown here come from a woman aged 30 to 39 in good health.

This clone turned up a few times. The genes are TRBV27 and TRBJ1-2, with 9 bases aligning to TRBD1. J lost 4 bases, V lost 6 bases, and 6 bases had no gene match. Germline assignment: CDR1 MNHEY and CDR2 SMNVEV (reference sequence). The CDR3 length is 14 residues. This chain's CDR3 is CASSPLDRGYGYTF. CDR3 DNA sequence: TGTGCCAGCAGCCCCCTGGACAGGGGCTATGGCTACACCTTC.

The chain is built from TRBV28 and TRBJ2-1; 8 bases agree with TRBD2. Germline values: CDR1 MDHEN, CDR2 SYDVKM. This CDR3 comprises 15 residues. Trimming took 8 bases from V and 7 from J; bases not matched to a gene: 13. Written as DNA, the CDR3 is TGTGCCAGCTCTCTCGGGGGGGCCCGTTTAAATGAGCAGTTCTTC. Amino acid sequence: CASSLGGARLNEQFF.

A remark on this clone: A read error is possible here, since a much larger clone lies one base away. The same CDR3 arises from other DNA sequences in this sample as well. This sequence joins TRBV11-2 and TRBJ2-1, with 7 bases aligning to TRBD2. Trimming at V came to 5 bases and at J to 0 bases, leaving 4 bases not matched to a gene. CDR3 size: 15 residues. The germline V gene encodes CDR1 SGHAT and CDR2 FQNNGV. This chain's CDR3 is CASSPQRDSYNEQFF. CDR3 coding DNA: TGTGCCAGCAGCCCCCAGCGGGACTCCTACAATGAGCAGTTCTTC.

Turning to this clone: Other DNA sequences in this sample translate to the same CDR3. The V gene is TRBV9, the J gene TRBJ2-2; no clear D. There are 13 residues in the CDR3. The ends were cut back, 8 bases at V and 1 base at J, with 9 bases in the middle. Germline CDR1 SGDLS, CDR2 YYNGEE. The CDR3 reads CASRTGNTGELFF. The CDR3 nucleotides are TGTGCCAGTAGGACGGGGAACACCGGGGAGCTGTTTTTT. Together with reference TRBV9 and TRBJ2-2, the CDR3 gives the full variable domain: DSGVTQTPKHLITATGQRVTLRCSPRSGDLSVYWYQQSLDQGLQFLIQYYNGEERAKGNILERFSAQQFPDLHSELNLSSLELGDSALYFCASRTGNTGELFFGEGSRLTVL.

The chain combines TRBV5-1 with TRBJ2-2, with D unclear. The CDR3 has 14 residues. CDR1 is SGHRS, CDR2 YFSETQ, per germline. V lost 4 bases, J lost 6 bases, and 13 bases lay in between. In nucleotides, the CDR3 is TGCGCCAGCAGCCCCCTGGCGGTGGCCGGGGAGCTGTTTTTT. It encodes CASSPLAVAGELFF.

The V gene is TRBV6-1, the J gene TRBJ2-3, with D tentatively TRBD1 or TRBD2 (5 bases each). The V end was cut by 4 bases, the J end by 6 bases, with 11 bases between. CDR1 and CDR2 from the germline V gene are MNHNS and SASEGT. This CDR3 is 13 amino acids long. The CDR3 protein is CASSVGTHDTQYF. The CDR3 nucleotides read TGTGCCAGCAGTGTAGGGACGCATGATACGCAGTATTTT.

The chain joins TRBV5-6 to TRBJ2-7; D gene uncertain. The CDR3 is 11 residues long. The V end was cut by 1 base, the J end by 7 bases, with 6 bases between. CDR1 SGHDT and CDR2 YYEEEE come from the germline V gene. The CDR3 region is CASSLLREQYF. The CDR3 DNA reads as TGTGCCAGCAGCTTGCTGAGGGAGCAGTACTTC.

The chain employs TRBV5-4 and TRBJ2-1; 14 bases map to TRBD2. Trimming cost V 6 bases and J 6 bases; bases outside gene matches: 5. CDR1 and CDR2 (germline): SGHNT, YYREEE (reference sequence). This CDR3 comprises 15 residues. The CDR3 DNA follows: TGTGCCAGCAACTCCGGGACTAGCGGGGGCAATGAGCAGTTCTTC. Amino acid sequence: CASNSGTSGGNEQFF.

The V gene is TRBV27, the J gene TRBJ2-1; 10 bases agree with TRBD2. The germline CDR1 and CDR2 sequences are MNHEY and SMNVEV (reference sequence). This CDR3 comprises 15 residues. Unmatched junction bases numbered 5, after V lost 6 bases and J lost 3 bases. The CDR3 DNA reads as TGTGCCAGCAGCATCGGGACTAGCGACTACAATGAGCAGTTCTTC. Translation gives CASSIGTSDYNEQFF.

In its sample, this clone was seen a few times. This chain connects TRBV2 to TRBJ2-4; D possibly corresponds to TRBD1 (5 bases). V lost 1 base, J lost 0 bases, and 7 bases lay in between. Per germline, CDR1 SNHLY and CDR2 FYNNEI. This CDR3 region has 15 residues. The CDR3 sequence: CASSEEGIAKNIQYF. DNA of the CDR3: TGTGCCAGCAGTGAAGAGGGGATAGCCAAAAACATTCAGTACTTC. The full variable domain, rest sourced from reference TRBV2 and TRBJ2-4, is EPEVTQTPSHQVTQMGQEVILRCVPISNHLYFYWYRQILGQKVEFLVSFYNNEISEKSEIFDDQFSVERPDGSNFTLKIRSTKLEDSAMYFCASSEEGIAKNIQYFGAGTRLSVL.

This clone was recorded only once. The chain combines TRBV7-9 with TRBJ2-7, with D maybe TRBD1 (5 bases). With 2 bases removed from V and 1 base from J, the gap between germline ends came to 9 bases. This CDR3 is built from 14 residues. Germline CDR1 is SEHNR and CDR2 is FQNEAQ (reference sequence). CDR3 protein: CASSLNQGSYEQYF. The CDR3 DNA reads as TGTGCCAGCAGCTTAAATCAGGGTTCCTACGAGCAGTACTTC.

The rearrangement joins TRBV10-1 to TRBJ2-7; 8 bases line up with TRBD1. The germline gives CDR1 WNHNN, CDR2 SYGVQD (reference sequence). Trimming cost V 6 bases and J 6 bases; bases outside gene matches: 7. CDR3 length: 13 residues. The CDR3 sequence is CASSTDRDREQYF. Here the CDR3 DNA reads TGCGCCAGCAGCACGGACAGGGACCGCGAGCAGTACTTC.

The chain links TRBV7-3 to TRBJ1-1; 9 nucleotides align to TRBD1. Germline-derived CDR1 and CDR2 are SGHTA and FQGTGA. V shed 6 bases and J 6 bases; nucleotides not matched to a gene: 5. The CDR3 extends over 13 amino acids. CDR3: CASSPGQGSEAFF. Written as DNA, the CDR3 is TGTGCCAGCAGTCCGGGACAGGGCTCTGAAGCTTTCTTT.

Many counts were recorded for this clone. V usage is TRBV19 and J usage is TRBJ1-1; no clear D. In germline, CDR1 is LNHDA, CDR2 SQIVND (reference sequence). The CDR3 spans 13 residues. V was shortened by 5 bases and J by 3 bases, with 10 bases between the two germline ends. CDR3 amino acids: CASSLKSDTEAFF. DNA of the CDR3: TGTGCCAGTAGTCTTAAGAGCGACACTGAAGCTTTCTTT.

The chain links TRBV6-5 to TRBJ2-3; possibly TRBD2 for D (7 bases). This CDR3 comprises 14 residues. V was pared by 4 bases and J by 4 bases, with 12 bases between. CDR1 MNHEY and CDR2 SVGAGI come from the germline V gene. In nucleotides, the CDR3 is TGTGCCAGCAGTTGGGGGGGGCGGGCAGATACGCAGTATTTT. Its translation: CASSWGGRADTQYF.

Worth noting for this clone: The same CDR3 arises from other DNA sequences in this sample as well. The CDR3 DNA is TGTGCCAGCAGCGTAGTTCGGGGAAGCACAGATACGCAGTATTTT. Protein sequence: CASSVVRGSTDTQYF. The gene calls are TRBV9 and TRBJ2-3; possible D gene TRBD2, 5 bases. V was cut by 0 bases and J by 0 bases, with 8 bases left in between. Germline lookup yields CDR1 SGDLS and CDR2 YYNGEE. The CDR3 loop spans 15 amino acids. Full variable domain (rest looked up from reference TRBV9 and TRBJ2-3): DSGVTQTPKHLITATGQRVTLRCSPRSGDLSVYWYQQSLDQGLQFLIQYYNGEERAKGNILERFSAQQFPDLHSELNLSSLELGDSALYFCASSVVRGSTDTQYFGPGTRLTVL.

This clone was counted a single time. The chain uses TRBV18 and TRBJ1-5, with no clear D. The CDR3 is 15 residues long. V was clipped by 2 bases and J by 3 bases, with 11 bases between them. Germline V CDR1 and CDR2: KGHSH, LQKENI. The chain's CDR3 is CASSPAHRANQPQHF. CDR3 bases: TGTGCCAGCTCACCAGCTCACCGAGCCAATCAGCCCCAGCATTTT.